A single sample is the source of the 17 T cell receptor beta chains below, sequenced in a study of blood T cells in healthy people across ages. Sample-barcoded 5' priming and a J-beta primer mix drove a second PCR of about 6 to 12 cycles. TCRdb reanalysed the 5' RACE reads using MiXCR and keeps one entry per CDR3 protein. The sample lists roughly 1.7 million distinct CDR3 sequences; around 36% were seen once. Sequencing input: blood. The receptors were gathered from a woman aged 25 to 39 in good health.

The chain couples TRBV7-7 to TRBJ2-7, with D maybe TRBD1 (6 bases). This CDR3 spans 15 amino acids. Germline V gene sequence: CDR1 SSHAT, CDR2 FNYEAQ (reference sequence). V lost 5 bases and J lost 2, with 16 bases in between. CDR3 coding DNA: TGTGCCAGCAGCCGATCGGACAGTCCCGCCTACGAGCAGTACTTC. It yields the protein CASSRSDSPAYEQYF. Combining the CDR3 with reference TRBV7-7 and TRBJ2-7 gives the whole variable domain GAGVSQSPRYKVTKRGQDVTLRCDPISSHATLYWYQQALGQGPEFLTYFNYEAQPDKSGLPSDRFSAERPEGSISTLTIQRTEQRDSAMYRCASSRSDSPAYEQYFGPGTRLTVT.

J is TRBJ2-7 and V is TRBV4-1, with D uncertain. CDR3 length: 14 amino acids. Germline CDR1 and CDR2: MGHRA and YSYEKL. Between the trimmed V and J ends, which lost 5 bases and 5 bases, there was a span of 16 bases. CDR3 amino acids: CASSSTVSLNEQYF. The CDR3 coding sequence is TGCGCCAGCAGCTCGACCGTCTCTTTAAACGAGCAGTACTTC.

The chain links TRBV20-1 to TRBJ2-1; TRBD2 aligns across 12 bases. The CDR3 extends over 18 amino acids. Germline lookup yields CDR1 DFQATT and CDR2 SNEGSKA (reference sequence). Trimming at V came to 0 bases and at J to 3 bases, leaving 9 bases not matched to a gene. CDR3 coding DNA: TGCAGTGCTAGAGATCGCCGACTAGCGGGAGCGATCTACAATGAGCAGTTCTTC. It encodes CSARDRRLAGAIYNEQFF.

This chain links TRBV2 with TRBJ1-1, with TRBD1 matching 7 bases. The trim removed 6 bases at V and 4 bases at J, leaving 14 bases unmatched. Germline CDR1 and CDR2: SNHLY and FYNNEI. The CDR3 is 16 amino acids. CDR3 in DNA: TGTGCCAGCAGCCTGGGGTTGAGGGGGCTTAGCACTGAAGCTTTCTTT. This encodes CASSLGLRGLSTEAFF.

This clonotype was seen a handful of times. V is TRBV14 and J is TRBJ2-1; 15 positions match TRBD2. Unmatched junction bases numbered 10, after V lost 5 bases and J lost 8 bases. CDR3 length: 17 amino acids. CDR1 SGHDN and CDR2 FVKESK come from the germline V gene. This chain's CDR3 is CASSSIPGLAGGDEQFF. The CDR3 coding sequence is TGTGCCAGCAGCTCTATCCCGGGACTAGCGGGAGGTGATGAGCAGTTCTTC. Filled out from reference TRBV14 and TRBJ2-1, the complete variable domain reads EAGVTQFPSHSVIEKGQTVTLRCDPISGHDNLYWYRRVMGKEIKFLLHFVKESKQDESGMPNNRFLAERTGGTYSTLKVQPAELEDSGVYFCASSSIPGLAGGDEQFFGPGTRLTVL.

J is TRBJ2-2 and V is TRBV5-1; 9 bases line up with TRBD2. This CDR3 is 18 amino acids long. The ends lost 1 base at V and 6 bases at J; junction bases unmatched: 13. Germline assignment: CDR1 SGHRS and CDR2 YFSETQ. CDR3 sequence: CASSLRPAGGSGPGELFF. For the CDR3, the DNA is TGCGCCAGCAGCTTGAGGCCAGCGGGAGGTAGCGGACCCGGGGAGCTGTTTTTT. The full variable domain, in which reference TRBV5-1 and TRBJ2-2 provide the parts outside the CDR3, is KAGVTQTPRYLIKTRGQQVTLSCSPISGHRSVSWYQQTPGQGLQFLFEYFSETQRNKGNFPGRFSGRQFSNSRSEMNVSTLELGDSALYLCASSLRPAGGSGPGELFFGEGSRLTVL.

J is TRBJ2-3 and V is TRBV11-2; D possibly corresponds to TRBD1 (6 bases). The germline gives CDR1 SGHAT, CDR2 FQNNGV. V shed 5 bases and J shed 5 bases, with 17 bases lying between them. CDR3 length: 15 amino acids. The CDR3 DNA follows: TGTGCCAGCAGCCCTCAGGGGAAGGTGGGAGATACGCAGTATTTT. It translates to CASSPQGKVGDTQYF.

The chain employs TRBV7-2 and TRBJ2-3; TRBD1 might be the D (7 bases). Deletions cut 4 bases from V and 4 bases from J, with 15 bases between. The CDR3 is 15 amino acids. In germline, CDR1 is SGHTA, CDR2 FQGNSA. Here the CDR3 reads CASSSGGKMPDTQYF. The CDR3 DNA is TGTGCCAGCAGCTCAGGGGGGAAAATGCCAGATACGCAGTATTTT.

This clonotype was observed a few times. The V gene is TRBV5-1, the J gene TRBJ2-5, with 9 bases lining up with TRBD2. Losses at the gene ends were 4 bases for V and 3 bases for J; bases not matched to a gene: 10. The CDR3 loop spans 16 amino acids. CDR1 and CDR2 from the germline V gene are SGHRS and YFSETQ. The CDR3 DNA follows: TGCGCCAGCAGCCCTTATCCGGGACTAGCAGAAGAGACCCAGTACTTC. Encoded protein: CASSPYPGLAEETQYF.

This rearrangement joins TRBV6-1 to TRBJ2-1; 13 bases match TRBD2. The germline gives CDR1 MNHNS, CDR2 SASEGT. The CDR3 totals 16 residues. Trimming took 4 bases from V and 8 from J; bases not matched to a gene: 8. Here the CDR3 DNA reads TGTGCCAGCAGTGTTACTAGCGGGGGGGCCCAGGATGAGCAGTTCTTC. Its translation: CASSVTSGGAQDEQFF.

The J gene is TRBJ2-3, the V gene TRBV5-1; no clear D. The CDR3 extends over 15 amino acids. CDR1 SGHRS and CDR2 YFSETQ come from the germline V gene. V lost 1 base to trimming and J lost 4 bases, with 13 bases between them. CDR3 region: CASSLTIRFADTQYF. In nucleotides, the CDR3 is TGCGCCAGCAGCTTGACAATAAGGTTCGCAGATACGCAGTATTTT.

On this clonotype: A much larger clone lies a single base off, so this may be a read error. This CDR3 fails to terminate in the conserved phenylalanine or tryptophan, so it likely reflects a read error. V gene TRBV29-1 combines with J gene TRBJ2-7; 8 bases match TRBD2. The CDR3 has 13 amino acids. Germline V gene sequence: CDR1 SQVTM, CDR2 ANQGSEA. Trimming removed 4 bases from V and 1 base from J; junction bases left unmatched: 3. CDR3 sequence: CSVVGLGSYEQYC. CDR3 nucleotide sequence: TGCAGCGTTGTGGGACTAGGATCCTACGAGCAGTACTGC.

The J gene is TRBJ2-5, the V gene TRBV5-1, with TRBD2 matching 7 bases. The length of the CDR3 is 16 residues. With V trimmed by 0 bases and J by 4 bases, 9 bases remained unmatched. Germline V gene sequence: CDR1 SGHRS, CDR2 YFSETQ. The DNA for the CDR3 is TGCGCCAGCAGCTTGGAAGCGAGCGGGGAGATAGAGACCCAGTACTTC. Translating gives CASSLEASGEIETQYF.

The gene calls are TRBV6-5 and TRBJ2-7; maybe TRBD2 (8 bases). Germline CDR1 is MNHEY and CDR2 is SVGAGI. V lost 1 base and J 3 bases, leaving 13 bases between the germline ends. The CDR3 spans 15 residues. The DNA for the CDR3 is TGTGCCAGCAGTTACTTAGCGGGACAGATCTACGAGCAGTACTTC. This encodes CASSYLAGQIYEQYF.

V gene TRBV7-9 combines with J gene TRBJ2-7; D tentatively fits TRBD1 or TRBD2 (5 bases each). The CDR3 loop spans 17 amino acids. Germline V gene lookup returns CDR1 SEHNR and CDR2 FQNEAQ (reference sequence). Between the trimmed V and J ends, which lost 5 bases and 0 bases, there was a span of 20 bases. CDR3 region: CASSLDGTGPSSYEQYF. The CDR3 DNA follows: TGTGCCAGCAGCCTCGATGGGACGGGACCTAGCTCCTACGAGCAGTACTTC.

This chain links TRBV20-1 with TRBJ2-3; 8 nucleotides agree with TRBD2. Germline lookup yields CDR1 DFQATT and CDR2 SNEGSKA (reference sequence). This CDR3 is built from 14 residues. The junction had 7 bases not matched to a gene; V was cut back by 5 bases and J by 3 bases. The CDR3 bases are TGCAGTGCTCAACTAGCGGCATTAACAGATACGCAGTATTTT. This translates into CSAQLAALTDTQYF.

V usage is TRBV25-1 and J usage is TRBJ1-5; D is perhaps TRBD1 (5 bases). This CDR3 spans 12 amino acids. In germline, CDR1 is MGHDK, CDR2 SYGVNS. Trimming removed 2 bases from V and 11 bases from J, with 10 bases in between. CDR3 coding DNA: TGTGCCAGCAGTGAAGTGGGGGGGTCCCAGCATTTT. Translating it yields CASSEVGGSQHF.